The entry below describes one TCR beta chain. The data are from a study of technical replicates of blood from several donors. CDR1 SNHLY and CDR2 FYNNEI come from the germline V gene. V lost 1 base to trimming and J lost 0 bases, with 13 bases between them. The CDR3 has 18 amino acids. Clones were read by immunoSEQ multiplex PCR, and TCRdb kept only the in-frame ones, dropping some. The table has more than 65,000 clones, about 81% seen once. This chain links TRBV2 with TRBJ1-6; D gene uncertain. The material sequenced was PBMCs. The sequence came from a human donor in good health. Some clones in this sample may be carry-over from other donors' samples. In DNA form, the CDR3 reads TGTGCCAGCAGTGAAGTAGCGGCGGGGAGCTCCTATAATTCACCCCTCCACTTT. Encoded protein: CASSEVAAGSSYNSPLHF.